These T cell receptor beta chains were read from a single sample in a study of blood T cell repertoires in COVID-19. Measured with immunoSEQ multiplex PCR; TCRdb has only the in-frame clones, and not every one. The sample has fewer than 300,000 clones, about 85% seen once; the top ten hold roughly 3.9%. Sequenced input: peripheral blood. The receptors were sampled from a man in his 60s who had recovered from COVID-19. The conserved cysteine and the conserved F or W are not part of the CDR3 here. A D gene is named only where the DNA matches it firmly.

V gene	D gene	J gene	CDR3 protein
TRBV9	.	TRBJ1-3	ASSVSPGSGNTIY
TRBV6-5	TRBD2	TRBJ2-3	ASSLAGGRSTDTQY
TRBV3-1/TRBV3-2	.	TRBJ1-1	ASSQGSTTKREAF
TRBV5-6	TRBD1	TRBJ2-1	ASSLERAGGEQF
TRBV10-3	TRBD1	TRBJ1-2	AISESGQGAFNGYT
TRBV19	.	TRBJ2-1	ASSIGGAAYNEQF
TRBV19	.	TRBJ2-5	ASSMVPTNQETQY
TRBV7-8	.	TRBJ1-1	ASSLARYSHTEAF
TRBV7-9	.	TRBJ2-3	ASSLPGERDTQY
TRBV5-1	TRBD1	TRBJ2-1	ASSGTATYNEQF
TRBV7-6	.	TRBJ2-7	ASSSSSNPSYEQY
TRBV5-1	.	TRBJ2-7	ASSSHLSSYEQY
TRBV6-6	.	TRBJ2-7	ASGDGGGAYEQY
TRBV7-7	TRBD2	TRBJ2-1	ASSLAVTSGAYNEQF
TRBV11-2	.	TRBJ1-2	ASRRLPQHNYGYT
TRBV18	.	TRBJ2-5	ASSPPGQPQETQY
TRBV5-1	.	TRBJ1-1	ASSLEGGRGTEAF
TRBV14	.	TRBJ1-1	ASSRDGAHSRRGAF
TRBV14	.	TRBJ2-3	ASHQGGVTDTQY
TRBV2	.	TRBJ2-7	ASTGRGNPYEQY
TRBV4-1	TRBD1	TRBJ2-7	ASSPTGAISYEQY
TRBV5-1	TRBD1	TRBJ2-5	ASSSGQGKGETQY
TRBV7-3	.	TRBJ1-1	ASSLTLGGSAEAF
TRBV14	.	TRBJ1-4	ASSPLGENEKLF
TRBV30	TRBD1	TRBJ1-2	AWSPITGAFYGYT
TRBV3-1/TRBV3-2	TRBD1	TRBJ2-2	ASSQRDRGFTGELF
TRBV7-2	TRBD2	TRBJ2-1	ASSPLGGGQYNEQF
TRBV3-1/TRBV3-2	.	TRBJ2-1	ASSRRTRFYNEQF
TRBV10-1	.	TRBJ1-6	ASRMGLYNSPLH
TRBV4-2	.	TRBJ1-4	ASSQESGGLDEKLF
TRBV5-1	TRBD1	TRBJ2-5	ASSLGQGARRETQY
TRBV4-2	TRBD1	TRBJ2-7	ASSQVERQGIAEQY
TRBV5-4	.	TRBJ2-5	ASSPAQSWETQY
TRBV5-6	.	TRBJ1-1	ASSLSLRIHMNTEAF
TRBV6-5	.	TRBJ1-1	ASSYSGGIPEAF
TRBV10-3	.	TRBJ1-2	AISTASNYGYT
TRBV19	.	TRBJ1-1	ASSIDRGTEAF
TRBV18	.	TRBJ1-4	ASSPPPGGGEKLF
TRBV7-2	.	TRBJ1-5	ASSLQGNQPQH
TRBV2	TRBD2	TRBJ2-4	ASSVSPQRGKNIQY